What follows are 2 T cell receptor beta chains derived from one specimen sequenced in a study of shared clonotypes between healthy human individuals. It was CD45RO-negative cells, positively selected for CCR7, that made up naive CD8 cells, with terminally differentiated effector memory CD45RA+ cells excluded. Sequencing was performed with immunoSEQ multiplex PCR; in TCRdb, only in-frame clones are kept and a portion is missing. This sample has 700,000 to 950,000 clones, with about 96% found just once. Sequenced material: naive CD8+ T cells sorted from blood. These receptors all come from a young man in good health.

Notes on this clone: Other nucleotide sequences from this sample produce the same CDR3. The chain recombines TRBV27 with TRBJ2-1; TRBD2 matches 11 bases. J gave up 4 bases and V 6 bases, and 2 bases lay outside the gene matches. The CDR3 extends over 14 amino acids. Germline V lookup: CDR1 MNHEY, CDR2 SMNVEV (reference sequence). The CDR3 DNA sequence: TGTGCCAGCAGCACTAGCGGGAGTTACAATGAGCAGTTCTTC. This sequence encodes CASSTSGSYNEQFF.

Note on this clone: At one boundary the junction diverges from the germline segment, which might be a read error. The chain links TRBV7-9 to TRBJ2-7; TRBD1 matches at 7 bases. This CDR3 region has 15 residues. CDR1 and CDR2 (germline): SEHNR, FQNEAQ (reference sequence). The CDR3 sequence is CASSLAGGRRYEQYF. The CDR3 bases are TGTGCCAGCAGCCTAGCAGGGGGAAGGAGATACGAGCAGTACTTC.